The 7 T cell receptor beta chains in this list originate from one sample, sequenced in a study of tumor and adjacent non-tumor tissue in lung cancer. TCRbeta libraries were built with three rounds of nested PCR, modified from ARM-PCR. TCRdb processed the multiplex PCR reads anew with MiXCR; each CDR3 protein has one entry. The top ten clones hold roughly 25% of a sample with under 75,000 distinct CDR3 sequences, nearly 70% of them seen once. This sample's RNA came from whole unsorted tissue. The normal lung tissue was taken more than 3 cm from the tumor edge. Specimen: distant non-tumor lung tissue. The receptors derive from a woman aged 45 to 65 with non-small cell lung cancer.

Worth noting for this clonotype: One end of the junction fails to match germline, which may point to a read error. The chain has TRBV29-1 and TRBJ2-1, with D possibly being TRBD2 (5 bases). Germline assignment: CDR1 SQVTM and CDR2 ANQGSEA. This CDR3 comprises 13 residues. Here the CDR3 reads CNVETTITNEQFF. In nucleotides, the CDR3 is TGCAACGTTGAGACTACGATTACCAATGAGCAGTTCTTC.

Concerning this clonotype: A much larger clone is a single base away; this may be a read error. This rearrangement joins TRBV6-2 or TRBV6-3 to TRBJ2-6; 12 bases fit TRBD2. CDR1 is MNHEY and CDR2 is SVGEGT in the germline V gene. This CDR3 region has 19 residues. CDR3 bases: TGTACCAGCAGTTACCGACTAGCGGGAGCTCCCTCTGGGGCCAACGTCCTGACTTTC. It encodes CTSSYRLAGAPSGANVLTF.

In its sample, this clonotype was seen many times. The CDR3 loop reads CASRTGDANEKLFF. The CDR3 DNA reads TGTGCCAGCAGAACAGGGGACGCCAATGAAAAACTGTTTTTT. The chain carries TRBV12-3 or TRBV12-4 and TRBJ1-4; 7 bases line up with TRBD1. CDR3 length: 14 residues. Trimming removed 6 bases from V and 5 bases from J; junction bases left unmatched: 6.

In regard to this clonotype: A much larger clone differs from this one at a single base, so this may be a read error. The chain couples TRBV14 to TRBJ2-1; TRBD1 might be the D (6 bases). Germline V gene data show CDR1 as SGHDN and CDR2 as FVKESK. The length of the CDR3 is 17 residues. DNA of the CDR3: TGTGCCGGCAGCCAGGACCTAGGACAGTCCTCCTACAATGAGCAGTTCTTC. Protein product: CAGSQDLGQSSYNEQFF.

This chain joins TRBV29-1 and TRBJ2-5; D might be TRBD1 (6 bases). Trimming pared 7 bases from V and 7 bases from J, leaving 16 bases between. The CDR3 runs to 12 residues. Germline-derived CDR1 and CDR2 are SQVTM and ANQGSEA. The CDR3 DNA follows: TGCAGCGCTGTGGGGGCTAAAGGGACCCAGTACTTC. Amino acid sequence: CSAVGAKGTQYF.

For this clonotype: A junction end diverges from the germline sequence, so it may reflect a read error. The chain uses TRBV28 and TRBJ1-5; a possible D gene is TRBD1 (6 bases). The CDR3 runs to 14 residues. Looked up from germline, CDR1 is MDHEN and CDR2 is SYDVKM. CDR3 sequence: CTSGKGGTNKPQHF. CDR3 nucleotides: TGTACCAGTGGAAAAGGGGGTACCAATAAGCCCCAGCATTTT.

In regard to this clonotype: Because it lacks the conserved phenylalanine or tryptophan at the end, this CDR3 is likely a read error. The chain uses TRBV6-1 and TRBJ1-5; TRBD1 is a possible D gene (6 bases). The V end lost 4 bases, the J end lost 4 bases, and 11 bases lay between the germline ends. CDR3 length: 14 residues. The germline gives CDR1 MNHNS, CDR2 SASEGT. CDR3 amino acids: CASSVYRANQPQHS. In nucleotides, the CDR3 is TGTGCCAGCAGTGTATACAGGGCAAATCAGCCCCAGCATTCT.